This entry lists 28 T cell receptor beta chains sequenced from one sample in a study of shared clonotypes between healthy human individuals. TCRdb keeps only in-frame clones here, not all; method: immunoSEQ multiplex PCR. The sample shows more than 2,000,000 clones, 85% to 95% of them seen only once. The source material was naive CD4+ T cells from PBMCs. The subset was: CD45RA+ positively selected. Source of these receptors: a man between 18 and 35 years old in good health. Some clones in this sample may be carry-over from other donors' samples.

Comments on this clone: Distinct nucleotide sequences in the sample also encode this CDR3. The chain is built from TRBV6-1 and TRBJ1-2; TRBD1 aligns across 7 bases. Germline assignment: CDR1 MNHNS and CDR2 SASEGT. This CDR3 contains 14 residues. Trimming at V came to 4 bases and at J to 2 bases, leaving 4 bases not matched to a gene. The CDR3 region is CASSAGGSNYGYTF. For the CDR3, the DNA is TGTGCCAGCAGTGCAGGGGGATCCAACTATGGCTACACCTTC.

V and J are TRBV19 and TRBJ1-5; D gene unclear. CDR3 length: 14 residues. V was cut by 3 bases and J by 0 bases, with 6 bases left in between. Germline CDR1 is LNHDA and CDR2 is SQIVND (reference sequence). CDR3 amino acids: CASSILNSNQPQHF. CDR3 sequence (DNA): TGTGCCAGTAGTATCCTGAATAGCAATCAGCCCCAGCATTTT. Using reference TRBV19 and TRBJ1-5 for the parts outside the CDR3, the full variable domain is DGGITQSPKYLFRKEGQNVTLSCEQNLNHDAMYWYRQDPGQGLRLIYYSQIVNDFQKGDIAEGYSVSREKKESFPLTVTSAQKNPTAFYLCASSILNSNQPQHFGDGTRLSIL.

The rearrangement links TRBV30 to TRBJ2-1; no clear D. Germline V gene sequence: CDR1 GTSNPN, CDR2 SVGIG (reference sequence). V was cut by 1 base and J by 6 bases, with 13 bases left in between. This CDR3 has 14 amino acids. The CDR3 bases are TGTGCCTGGAGTGGTGGGAACCCCTTCAATGAGCAGTTCTTC. Protein product: CAWSGGNPFNEQFF.

The rearrangement links TRBV6-4 to TRBJ1-5; no definite D call. The germline gives CDR1 MRHNA, CDR2 SNTAGT. The V and J ends lost 5 bases and 5 bases respectively, with 10 bases between them. The CDR3 consists of 13 residues. This chain's CDR3 is CASSPTPYQPQHF. The CDR3 nucleotides are TGTGCCAGCAGTCCAACCCCGTATCAGCCCCAGCATTTT.

For this clone: Other DNA sequences in the same sample also yield this CDR3. The chain recombines TRBV7-2 with TRBJ1-5; D unresolved. Trimming shortened V by 0 bases and J by 4 bases, and 7 bases separated the two germline ends. The CDR3 has 14 amino acids. Germline CDR1 and CDR2: SGHTA and FQGNSA. This chain's CDR3 is CASSLAVQNQPQHF. The CDR3 DNA sequence: TGTGCCAGCAGCTTAGCGGTTCAGAATCAGCCCCAGCATTTT.

About this clone: The germline gene is not matched at one end of the junction; a read error may be the cause. The chain couples TRBV18 to TRBJ2-2; 8 bases match TRBD2. CDR3 length: 15 residues. In germline, CDR1 is KGHSH, CDR2 LQKENI. The CDR3 DNA reads TGTGCCAGCTCACGTAAAGCGGGAGAGACCGGGGAGCCGTTTTTT. Amino acids: CASSRKAGETGEPFF.

The table lists this clone with a few counts. The CDR3 DNA reads as TGCAGCGTCCGATTGACCAGACTAGCGGGAGGACCTCCTACGGGCGAGCAGTACTTC. As protein: CSVRLTRLAGGPPTGEQYF. The chain is built from TRBV29-1 and TRBJ2-7; 13 positions match TRBD2. The CDR3 is 19 amino acids. CDR1 SQVTM and CDR2 ANQGSEA come from the germline V gene. V lost 6 bases, J lost 6 bases, and 23 bases stayed unmatched.

The rearrangement joins TRBV7-6 to TRBJ1-1, with TRBD1 matching 9 bases. Trimming took 5 bases from V and 2 from J; bases not matched to a gene: 12. The CDR3 runs 17 residues. Germline CDR1 SGHVS, CDR2 FNYEAQ. CDR3 nucleotide sequence: TGTGCCAGCAGCCCCGGGGACAGGGCGCAGGTAAACACTGAAGCTTTCTTT. Protein: CASSPGDRAQVNTEAFF.

The chain combines TRBV28 with TRBJ1-2; no reliable D call. The CDR3 totals 13 residues. The germline V gene has CDR1 MDHEN and CDR2 SYDVKM. V was cut by 4 bases and J by 8 bases, with 14 bases left in between. The CDR3 protein is CASSSAPLRGYTF. In nucleotides, the CDR3 is TGTGCCAGCAGTTCGGCCCCTCTTAGAGGCTACACCTTC.

A remark on this clone: The junction does not match germline at one end; this may be a read error. The chain combines TRBV28 with TRBJ2-1, with 10 bases lining up with TRBD1. This CDR3 is built from 14 residues. Germline loops: CDR1 MDHEN, CDR2 SYDVKM. The CDR3 loop is CVAVGTGELAEQFF. The CDR3 DNA is TGCGTGGCGGTCGGGACAGGGGAATTGGCTGAGCAGTTCTTC.

The chain links TRBV2 to TRBJ2-7; possibly TRBD1 for D (5 bases). The CDR3 is 14 amino acids. V lost 4 bases to trimming and J lost 0 bases, with 10 bases between them. Germline-derived CDR1 and CDR2 are SNHLY and FYNNEI. CDR3 region: CASSGQSSSYEQYF. The CDR3 DNA reads as TGTGCCAGCAGTGGACAGTCCAGCTCCTACGAGCAGTACTTC.

On this clone itself: Within the sample, other DNA sequences also encode this same CDR3. This chain links TRBV18 with TRBJ2-1, with TRBD2 matching over 12 bases. The CDR3 totals 13 residues. Germline loops: CDR1 KGHSH, CDR2 LQKENI. The V and J ends lost 4 bases and 10 bases, in that order; junction bases with no gene match: 2. CDR3 protein: CASSLGLAGEQFF. CDR3 sequence (DNA): TGTGCCAGCTCACTCGGACTAGCGGGAGAGCAGTTCTTC. The full variable domain, completed using reference TRBV18 and TRBJ2-1, is NAGVMQNPRHLVRRRGQEARLRCSPMKGHSHVYWYRQLPEEGLKFMVYLQKENIIDESGMPKERFSAEFPKEGPSILRIQQVVRGDSAAYFCASSLGLAGEQFFGPGTRLTVL.

This sequence joins TRBV9 and TRBJ2-1, with D perhaps being TRBD1 or TRBD2 (6 bases each). This CDR3 has 13 amino acids. V was shortened by 6 bases and J by 6 bases, with 13 bases between the two germline ends. Germline lookup yields CDR1 SGDLS and CDR2 YYNGEE. The CDR3 DNA reads TGTGCCAGCACCACGCGGGACACCAATGAGCAGTTCTTC. Its protein product is CASTTRDTNEQFF.

The J gene is TRBJ1-2, the V gene TRBV30; 7 bases are shared with TRBD1. The CDR3 length is 13 residues. In germline, CDR1 is GTSNPN, CDR2 SVGIG (reference sequence). With V trimmed by 6 bases and J by 6 bases, 10 bases remained unmatched. The CDR3 DNA is TGTGCCTGTCGACAGGGAGGGTTCAATGGCTACACCTTC. Protein product: CACRQGGFNGYTF.

The chain is built from TRBV5-8 and TRBJ2-7; TRBD2 aligns across 8 bases. The germline V gene encodes CDR1 SGHTS and CDR2 YDEGEE. V lost 4 bases to trimming and J lost 4 bases; unmatched junction nucleotides: 13. This CDR3 is built from 16 residues. In DNA form, the CDR3 reads TGTGCCAGCAGCCACTTAACCGGGACTAGAGGGTACGAGCAGTACTTC. This gives the protein CASSHLTGTRGYEQYF.

V and J are TRBV2 and TRBJ2-3; the match to TRBD2 covers 11 bases. The germline V gene has CDR1 SNHLY and CDR2 FYNNEI. The trim removed 7 bases at V and 6 bases at J, leaving 6 bases unmatched. The CDR3 has 14 amino acids. The CDR3 reads CASTTSGNGDTQYF. The CDR3 DNA reads as TGTGCCAGCACGACTAGCGGGAATGGTGATACGCAGTATTTT.

The rearrangement joins TRBV5-4 to TRBJ2-2; 10 bases align to TRBD1. The J segment lost 3 bases and the V segment lost 0 bases, leaving 14 bases of the junction unmatched. The germline V gene has CDR1 SGHNT and CDR2 YYREEE (reference sequence). The CDR3 loop spans 20 amino acids. The CDR3 here is CASSLAQTGTGVVDTGELFF. CDR3 nucleotides: TGTGCCAGCAGCTTGGCGCAAACCGGGACAGGGGTTGTGGACACCGGGGAGCTGTTTTTT.

With regard to this clone: This CDR3 is also generated by other DNA sequences in the sample. This chain joins TRBV28 and TRBJ2-5; D may be TRBD2 (6 bases). The germline V and J ends were trimmed by 2 bases and 5 bases, with 9 bases remaining between them. Per the germline V gene, CDR1 is MDHEN and CDR2 is SYDVKM. The CDR3 runs 13 residues. As DNA, the CDR3 is TGTGCCAGCAGTTTAGGAGGGGTGGAGACCCAGTACTTC. It is translated as CASSLGGVETQYF.

The rearrangement links TRBV12-5 to TRBJ1-2, with D perhaps TRBD1 (6 bases). Trimming cost V 6 bases and J 5 bases, with 19 bases left between them. This CDR3 contains 15 residues. The V gene's germline CDR1 is LGHNT and CDR2 FRNRAP. The CDR3 nucleotides are TGTGCTAGTGGCGATCCGATTCGGGACATATATGGCTACACCTTC. This gives the protein CASGDPIRDIYGYTF. The full variable domain, its missing parts supplied by reference TRBV12-5 and TRBJ1-2, is DARVTQTPRHKVTEMGQEVTMRCQPILGHNTVFWYRQTMMQGLELLAYFRNRAPLDDSGMPKDRFSAEMPDATLATLKIQPSEPRDSAVYFCASGDPIRDIYGYTFGSGTRLTVV.

V gene TRBV28 combines with J gene TRBJ2-7, with a tentative D call TRBD2 (6 bases). This CDR3 comprises 17 residues. CDR1 is MDHEN, CDR2 SYDVKM, per germline. Trimming shortened V by 6 bases and J by 3 bases, and 24 bases separated the two germline ends. The CDR3 spells CASRSVAGTRSDYEQYF. CDR3 nucleotide sequence: TGTGCCAGCAGGAGTGTCGCGGGAACTAGAAGTGACTACGAGCAGTACTTC. Supplemented by reference TRBV28 and TRBJ2-7, the full variable domain reads DVKVTQSSRYLVKRTGEKVFLECVQDMDHENMFWYRQDPGLGLRLIYFSYDVKMKEKGDIPEGYSVSREKKERFSLILESASTNQTSMYLCASRSVAGTRSDYEQYFGPGTRLTVT.

This sequence joins TRBV10-1 and TRBJ2-7, with 9 bases matching TRBD2. The CDR3 sequence is 15 residues long. The germline CDR1 and CDR2 sequences are WNHNN and SYGVQD (reference sequence). After removal of 9 bases from V and 6 bases from J, the junction contained 15 bases not matched to a gene. The CDR3 coding sequence is TGCGCCAGGCATGGGGGGCCGGGACTAGCCCTCGAGCAGTACTTC. This sequence encodes CARHGGPGLALEQYF.

The chain joins TRBV2 to TRBJ2-3; D unresolved. Germline V CDR1 and CDR2: SNHLY, FYNNEI. The V end lost 6 bases, the J end lost 2 bases, and 9 bases lay between the germline ends. The length of the CDR3 is 13 residues. The CDR3: CASSDRPTDTQYF. CDR3 bases: TGTGCCAGCAGCGATCGGCCCACAGATACGCAGTATTTT.

The chain has TRBV6-6 and TRBJ2-7; 7 bases match TRBD2. This CDR3 has 16 amino acids. Looked up from germline, CDR1 is MNHNY and CDR2 is SVGAGI (reference sequence). Trimming took 2 bases from V and 2 from J; bases not matched to a gene: 9. In nucleotides, the CDR3 is TGTGCCAGCAGTTACACCGGTCGCGGGAGAGCCTACGAGCAGTACTTC. It is translated as CASSYTGRGRAYEQYF.

For this clone: Other DNA sequences from this sample encode an identical CDR3 as well. The V call is TRBV6-1, the J call TRBJ2-7; 8 positions match TRBD1. The J segment lost 2 bases and the V segment lost 2 bases, leaving 5 bases of the junction unmatched. The CDR3 covers 15 residues. Germline CDR1 reads MNHNS; CDR2 reads SASEGT. CDR3: CASSEFPDRAYEQYF. The CDR3 DNA sequence: TGTGCCAGCAGTGAATTTCCGGACAGGGCCTACGAGCAGTACTTC.

The chain has TRBV7-3 and TRBJ2-7; D might be TRBD1 or TRBD2, each matching 6 bases. Trimming cost V 5 bases and J 3 bases, with 26 bases left between them. Germline V gene lookup returns CDR1 SGHTA and CDR2 FQGTGA. The CDR3 sequence is 18 residues long. The CDR3 reads CASSPSLGGPSSDYEQYF. The DNA of the CDR3 is TGTGCCAGCAGCCCAAGTCTAGGGGGGCCTAGCTCCGACTACGAGCAGTACTTC.

This rearrangement joins TRBV29-1 to TRBJ1-4; D might be TRBD1 (6 bases). This CDR3 comprises 13 residues. V gave up 4 bases and J gave up 3 bases, with 9 bases separating them. Per the germline V gene, CDR1 is SQVTM and CDR2 is ANQGSEA. CDR3 coding DNA: TGCAGCGTTGTGTGGACAGCTAATGAAAAACTGTTTTTT. Its protein product is CSVVWTANEKLFF. The complete variable domain, with remaining parts taken from reference TRBV29-1 and TRBJ1-4, reads SAVISQKPSRDICQRGTSLTIQCQVDSQVTMMFWYRQQPGQSLTLIATANQGSEATYESGFVIDKFPISRPNLTFSTLTVSNMSPEDSSIYLCSVVWTANEKLFFGSGTQLSVL.

The CDR3 DNA reads TGTGCCAGCAGCTCAATCCTAGGGGGTAGCTCTGGAAACACCATATATTTT. Its protein product is CASSSILGGSSGNTIYF. V usage is TRBV5-5 and J usage is TRBJ1-3, with D possibly matching TRBD1 (6 bases). This CDR3 region has 17 residues. Looked up from germline, CDR1 is SGHKS and CDR2 is YYEKEE (reference sequence). V gave up 3 bases and J gave up 0 bases, with 16 bases separating them.

The chain joins TRBV4-3 to TRBJ1-4; D unclear. Trimming shortened V by 0 bases and J by 5 bases, and 10 bases separated the two germline ends. The CDR3 runs 15 residues. Germline values: CDR1 LGHNA, CDR2 YSLEER. CDR3 sequence reads: CASSQDLSSNEKLFF. The CDR3, as DNA: TGCGCCAGCAGCCAAGATCTAAGCTCCAATGAAAAACTGTTTTTT.